The 8 T cell receptor beta chains listed next were all sequenced from one sample in a study of regulatory T cells in long-lasting Graves disease. Assembly of TCR beta libraries relied on iRepertoire HTBI primers together with Arm-PCR of CDR3 regions. TCRdb passed the multiplex PCR reads through MiXCR, listing each CDR3 protein once. This sample has 440,000 or so distinct CDR3 sequences, with 14% to 15% found just once. The time point here: newly diagnosed GD, antithyroid drugs for less than 3 months. The TCR library was made from RNA extracted from PBMCs. These data are also associated with another study on T cells in Graves' hyperthyroidism and ophthalmopathy.

The sequencing here drew on peripheral blood mononuclear cells (PBMCs), taken at new diagnosis, from a patient treated with antithyroid drugs. These receptors came from a woman aged 25 to 39 with Graves disease.

The chain recombines TRBV5-1 with TRBJ2-2, with D tentatively TRBD1 (5 bases). Germline CDR1 is SGHRS and CDR2 is YFSETQ. The CDR3 sequence is 15 residues long. V gave up 2 bases and J gave up 4 bases, with 12 bases separating them. This chain's CDR3 is CASSLSQGITGELFF. The CDR3 coding sequence is TGCGCCAGCAGCTTATCTCAGGGAATCACCGGGGAGCTGTTTTTT.

This clonotype has at least ten counts. The rearrangement joins TRBV5-1 to TRBJ2-1; D is ambiguous. The germline V gene has CDR1 SGHRS and CDR2 YFSETQ. V was pared by 3 bases and J by 0 bases, with 16 bases between. This CDR3 region has 17 residues. The CDR3 sequence is CASSSGLGSDSYNEQFF. The CDR3 bases are TGCGCCAGCAGCTCCGGCCTCGGCTCCGACTCCTACAATGAGCAGTTCTTC.

This clonotype has a count of ten or more. The V gene is TRBV27, the J gene TRBJ2-1; 9 bases fit TRBD2. The CDR3 consists of 15 residues. Germline CDR1 MNHEY, CDR2 SMNVEV (reference sequence). The V gene end was trimmed by 6 bases and the J gene end by 2 bases; junction bases not matched to a gene: 5. CDR3 nucleotides: TGTGCCAGCAGGGCCGGGACTAGCACCTACAATGAGCAGTTCTTC. The encoded protein is CASRAGTSTYNEQFF.

The table lists this clonotype with many counts. This rearrangement joins TRBV30 to TRBJ1-2; D is unresolved. Trimming removed 0 bases from V and 6 bases from J, with 11 bases in between. CDR3 length: 13 amino acids. Germline loops: CDR1 GTSNPN, CDR2 SVGIG (reference sequence). The DNA for the CDR3 is TGTGCCTGGAGTGTAGCCGGGGAGGATGGCTACACCTTC. This translates into CAWSVAGEDGYTF.

The V gene is TRBV27, the J gene TRBJ2-7; no clear D. Germline assignment: CDR1 MNHEY and CDR2 SMNVEV (reference sequence). The length of the CDR3 is 13 residues. V was pared by 5 bases and J by 6 bases, with 14 bases between. The CDR3 here is CASSQGPPREQYF. The CDR3 DNA reads TGTGCCAGCAGTCAAGGTCCCCCCCGCGAGCAGTACTTC.

A few counts support this clonotype. The rearrangement joins TRBV20-1 to TRBJ2-7, with a weak D call TRBD2 (5 bases). Trimming removed 6 bases at V and 5 bases at J, with 14 bases between. The CDR3 is made up of 12 amino acids. Germline V gene data show CDR1 as DFQATT and CDR2 as SNEGSKA (reference sequence). The CDR3 nucleotides are TGCAGTGCCGAAGAGAGAGGGCACGAGCAGTACTTC. Its translation is CSAEERGHEQYF.

This clonotype was counted at least ten times. This chain uses TRBV20-1 with TRBJ2-7, with TRBD2 as a possible D gene (5 bases). The germline V gene encodes CDR1 DFQATT and CDR2 SNEGSKA (reference sequence). V lost 0 bases, J lost 2 bases, and 20 bases lay in between. The CDR3 spans 17 residues. The CDR3 loop reads CSAREPLKGRSPYEQYF. The CDR3 nucleotides read TGCAGTGCTAGAGAACCCCTTAAAGGGAGATCCCCCTACGAGCAGTACTTC.

This clonotype was seen many times. The genes are TRBV3-1 and TRBJ1-3, with 8 nucleotides matching TRBD1. The CDR3 extends over 15 amino acids. J lost 5 bases, V lost 0 bases, and 3 bases had no gene match. CDR1 is LGHDT, CDR2 YNNKEL, per germline (reference sequence). CDR3 protein: CASSQETGARNTIYF. In DNA, the CDR3 is TGTGCCAGCAGCCAAGAGACAGGGGCGAGAAACACCATATATTTT.